This is a list of T cell receptor beta chains from one sample in a study of blood T cell repertoires in COVID-19. Clones were sequenced by immunoSEQ multiplex PCR, and TCRdb holds only the in-frame ones, with some missing. The table includes roughly 200,000 clones, about 82% detected once. Sample: PBMCs or T cells enriched from blood (not recorded which). Every receptor here comes from a woman in her twenties or thirties who had recovered from COVID-19. Each CDR3 is given with its conserved first and last residue. Fields, in order: V gene, clone size, D gene, J gene, CDR3 DNA, CDR3 protein. The D gene is left open where the match is weak. A row's size may be missing; if present it is once, few, many or a size class.

v_call: TRBV28; clone_size: -; d_call: TRBD2; j_call: TRBJ2-3; cdr3_nt: TGTGCCAGCAGTCCGGGACTAGCCGTAGATACGCAGTATTTT; cdr3_aa: CASSPGLAVDTQYF
v_call: TRBV6-4; clone_size: -; d_call: -; j_call: TRBJ2-1; cdr3_nt: TGTGCCAGCAGTGACTCATCGCTCGGGTTCGGTGAGCAGTTCTTC; cdr3_aa: CASSDSSLGFGEQFF
v_call: TRBV7-2; clone_size: -; d_call: TRBD1; j_call: TRBJ1-1; cdr3_nt: TGTGCCAGCAGCGCAGACAGGGTGGGTGAAGCTTTCTTT; cdr3_aa: CASSADRVGEAFF
v_call: TRBV7-2; clone_size: -; d_call: TRBD1; j_call: TRBJ2-5; cdr3_nt: TGTGCCAGCAGCTTCGTCACAGGGGTGGAGACCCAGTACTTC; cdr3_aa: CASSFVTGVETQYF
v_call: TRBV10-3; clone_size: -; d_call: TRBD1; j_call: TRBJ1-4; cdr3_nt: TGTGCCATCAGCCCCGGGACAGATAATGAAAAACTGTTTTTT; cdr3_aa: CAISPGTDNEKLFF
v_call: TRBV27; clone_size: -; d_call: -; j_call: TRBJ1-1; cdr3_nt: TGTGCCAGCAGTTTACCGGGAACTGAAGCTTTCTTT; cdr3_aa: CASSLPGTEAFF
v_call: TRBV5-1; clone_size: once; d_call: TRBD2; j_call: TRBJ2-7; cdr3_nt: TGCGCCAGCAGCCTTAGCGGGGATTTTGAGCAGTACTTC; cdr3_aa: CASSLSGDFEQYF
v_call: TRBV29-1; clone_size: -; d_call: -; j_call: TRBJ2-5; cdr3_nt: TGCAGCGTTTATTTGGAGGCCCACCAAGAGACCCAGTACTTC; cdr3_aa: CSVYLEAHQETQYF
v_call: TRBV27; clone_size: -; d_call: -; j_call: TRBJ2-7; cdr3_nt: TGTGCCAGCAGTTTGGGGGCGGGCTACGAGCAGTACTTC; cdr3_aa: CASSLGAGYEQYF
v_call: TRBV28; clone_size: -; d_call: -; j_call: TRBJ2-7; cdr3_nt: TGTGCCAGCCTGAACAGGGTGAAGTTGTCCTACGAGCAGTACTTC; cdr3_aa: CASLNRVKLSYEQYF
v_call: TRBV9; clone_size: few; d_call: -; j_call: TRBJ2-2; cdr3_nt: TGTGCCAGCAGCGTTGGACTTCTGAATAACACCGGGGAGCTGTTTTTT; cdr3_aa: CASSVGLLNNTGELFF
v_call: TRBV7-9; clone_size: -; d_call: TRBD1; j_call: TRBJ2-3; cdr3_nt: TGTGCCAGCAGCTTAGAGGGGACAGCGGTCTACACAGATACGCAGTATTTT; cdr3_aa: CASSLEGTAVYTDTQYF
v_call: TRBV3-1/TRBV3-2; clone_size: -; d_call: TRBD2; j_call: TRBJ2-2; cdr3_nt: TGTGCCAGCAGAGACGTCGGACTAGCGGGGGACACCGGGGAGCTGTTTTTT; cdr3_aa: CASRDVGLAGDTGELFF
v_call: TRBV15; clone_size: -; d_call: TRBD1; j_call: TRBJ2-1; cdr3_nt: TGTGCCACCAGCAGAGACGACAGGGGGATATTCGATGAGCAGTTCTTC; cdr3_aa: CATSRDDRGIFDEQFF
v_call: TRBV29-1; clone_size: -; d_call: TRBD2; j_call: TRBJ2-7; cdr3_nt: TGCAGCGTTGAAGACCGGGACTACCTCTCCTACGAGCAGTACTTC; cdr3_aa: CSVEDRDYLSYEQYF
v_call: TRBV2; clone_size: -; d_call: -; j_call: TRBJ2-7; cdr3_nt: TGTGCCAGCATGGGGGGCGAGCAGTACTTC; cdr3_aa: CASMGGEQYF
v_call: TRBV6-5; clone_size: -; d_call: TRBD2; j_call: TRBJ2-7; cdr3_nt: TGTGCCAGCAGCACCGGACTAGGGTGGAGCTACGAGCAGTACTTC; cdr3_aa: CASSTGLGWSYEQYF
v_call: TRBV27; clone_size: -; d_call: TRBD2; j_call: TRBJ2-3; cdr3_nt: TGTGCCAGCAGTTTATCGAACAGACTAGCGCTGCCTAGCACAGATACGCAGTATTTT; cdr3_aa: CASSLSNRLALPSTDTQYF
v_call: TRBV7-9; clone_size: -; d_call: TRBD2; j_call: TRBJ2-7; cdr3_nt: TGTGCCAGCAGCTTAGCGAGGAGCGGGAGGGCCTCCTACGAGCAGTACTTC; cdr3_aa: CASSLARSGRASYEQYF
v_call: TRBV7-9; clone_size: -; d_call: -; j_call: TRBJ2-1; cdr3_nt: TGTGCCAGCAGCTTAGCGTTGGAGATTGACAATGAGCAGTTCTTC; cdr3_aa: CASSLALEIDNEQFF
v_call: TRBV6-2/TRBV6-3; clone_size: once; d_call: TRBD1; j_call: TRBJ2-2; cdr3_nt: TGTGCCAGCAGCCGGGACAGCACCGGGGAGCTGTTTTTT; cdr3_aa: CASSRDSTGELFF
v_call: TRBV25-1; clone_size: -; d_call: -; j_call: TRBJ1-1; cdr3_nt: TGTGCCAGCAGTGATTTCCGGAACACTGAAGCTTTCTTT; cdr3_aa: CASSDFRNTEAFF
v_call: TRBV18; clone_size: -; d_call: TRBD2; j_call: TRBJ2-3; cdr3_nt: TGTGCCAGCTCTACGAGGACTAGCGGGAGGACTAGCACAGATACGCAGTATTTT; cdr3_aa: CASSTRTSGRTSTDTQYF
v_call: TRBV29-1; clone_size: -; d_call: -; j_call: TRBJ2-1; cdr3_nt: TGCAGCTTCCCCGGGACTCAGGATGAGCAGTTCTTC; cdr3_aa: CSFPGTQDEQFF
v_call: TRBV7-3; clone_size: -; d_call: TRBD1; j_call: TRBJ2-3; cdr3_nt: TGTGCCAGCAACGAAGGGCCCGGACAGGCCCTCACAGATACGCAGTATTTT; cdr3_aa: CASNEGPGQALTDTQYF
v_call: TRBV7-9; clone_size: -; d_call: -; j_call: TRBJ1-2; cdr3_nt: TGTGCCAGCAGCTTTTCTATTACAGAGTTGTGGAATGGCTACACCTTC; cdr3_aa: CASSFSITELWNGYTF
v_call: TRBV19; clone_size: few; d_call: -; j_call: TRBJ1-3; cdr3_nt: TGTGCCACCAAGTCCTATAACTCTGGAAACACCATATATTTT; cdr3_aa: CATKSYNSGNTIYF
v_call: TRBV19; clone_size: -; d_call: TRBD2; j_call: TRBJ2-1; cdr3_nt: TGTGCCAGTAGTATTGCGGGAGGCTCCTACAATGAGCAGTTCTTC; cdr3_aa: CASSIAGGSYNEQFF
v_call: TRBV19; clone_size: -; d_call: TRBD1; j_call: TRBJ1-5; cdr3_nt: TGTGCCAGTAGTTCCAGGGGGGGACAGGGTGGCGGAAGCAATCAGCCCCAGCATTTT; cdr3_aa: CASSSRGGQGGGSNQPQHF
v_call: TRBV18; clone_size: -; d_call: TRBD2; j_call: TRBJ2-1; cdr3_nt: TGTGCCAGCTCACCCAGTTCTGGTGCGGGAGTCTCCTACAATGAGCAGTTCTTC; cdr3_aa: CASSPSSGAGVSYNEQFF
v_call: TRBV29-1; clone_size: -; d_call: TRBD2; j_call: TRBJ2-7; cdr3_nt: TGCAGCGTTGAAGATATGGCAGCGGGGAGCTACGAGCAGTACTTC; cdr3_aa: CSVEDMAAGSYEQYF
v_call: TRBV20-1; clone_size: -; d_call: TRBD1; j_call: TRBJ2-7; cdr3_nt: TGCAGTGCTAGTGAATCGGACAGGACCGTCTCCTACGAGCAGTACTTC; cdr3_aa: CSASESDRTVSYEQYF
v_call: TRBV29-1; clone_size: -; d_call: -; j_call: TRBJ1-2; cdr3_nt: TGCAGCGTTGGGGCTCCGGGCTACACCTTC; cdr3_aa: CSVGAPGYTF
v_call: TRBV27; clone_size: -; d_call: -; j_call: TRBJ1-4; cdr3_nt: TGTGCCAGCAGCCGCTCTTGGGCTTACAATGAAAAACTGTTTTTT; cdr3_aa: CASSRSWAYNEKLFF
v_call: TRBV10-3; clone_size: -; d_call: TRBD2; j_call: TRBJ2-1; cdr3_nt: TGTGCCATGGGGGGGGGATTAGGTGAGCAGTTCTTC; cdr3_aa: CAMGGGLGEQFF
v_call: TRBV28; clone_size: -; d_call: TRBD1; j_call: TRBJ1-1; cdr3_nt: TGTGCCAGCAGTTTTAACCCCCGGGACAGAGAAAACACTGAAGCTTTCTTT; cdr3_aa: CASSFNPRDRENTEAFF
v_call: TRBV18; clone_size: -; d_call: -; j_call: TRBJ1-5; cdr3_nt: TGTGCCAGCTCACCACCTGGGAGGAGCAATCAGCCCCAGCATTTT; cdr3_aa: CASSPPGRSNQPQHF
v_call: TRBV2; clone_size: -; d_call: TRBD2; j_call: TRBJ2-1; cdr3_nt: TGTGCCAGCGGAACCCCGGGACTAATCTACAATGAGCAGTTCTTC; cdr3_aa: CASGTPGLIYNEQFF
v_call: TRBV9; clone_size: -; d_call: TRBD2; j_call: TRBJ2-7; cdr3_nt: TGTGCCAGCAGCGTAGGATCTAGCGGGACCTACGAGCAGTACTTC; cdr3_aa: CASSVGSSGTYEQYF
v_call: TRBV21-1; clone_size: -; d_call: -; j_call: TRBJ2-7; cdr3_nt: TGTGCCAGCCCTGGGAGACTAGCGGGTCCCTCCCCCTCCTACGAGCAGTACTTC; cdr3_aa: CASPGRLAGPSPSYEQYF
v_call: TRBV19; clone_size: -; d_call: -; j_call: TRBJ2-2; cdr3_nt: TGTGCCAGTAGTGTTTCTAGGCGGGGGGAGCTGTTTTTT; cdr3_aa: CASSVSRRGELFF
v_call: TRBV13; clone_size: -; d_call: TRBD2; j_call: TRBJ2-7; cdr3_nt: TGTGCCAGCAGCCCCCGAAGCTTGACTGGGACTAGCGGGAGACGAGGAAAAAACGAGCAGTACTTC; cdr3_aa: CASSPRSLTGTSGRRGKNEQYF
v_call: TRBV10-3; clone_size: -; d_call: TRBD1; j_call: TRBJ2-2; cdr3_nt: TGTGCCATCAGTGAGTCGACAGGGTATAACACCGGGGAGCTGTTTTTT; cdr3_aa: CAISESTGYNTGELFF
v_call: TRBV7-9; clone_size: -; d_call: TRBD2; j_call: TRBJ2-5; cdr3_nt: TGTGCCAGCAGCCAGGGACTAGCGGACCTAGACATCCAAGAGACCCAGTACTTC; cdr3_aa: CASSQGLADLDIQETQYF
v_call: TRBV7-2; clone_size: -; d_call: -; j_call: TRBJ2-6; cdr3_nt: TGTGCCAGCAGCTCTTCAGGTGGGGCCAACGTCCTGACTTTC; cdr3_aa: CASSSSGGANVLTF
v_call: TRBV6-5; clone_size: -; d_call: TRBD1; j_call: TRBJ2-5; cdr3_nt: TGTGCCAGCATGGACAGGGAGGAAGAGACCCAGTACTTC; cdr3_aa: CASMDREEETQYF
v_call: TRBV28; clone_size: -; d_call: TRBD1; j_call: TRBJ2-3; cdr3_nt: TGTGCCAGCAGTACCGACAGGGGTCCAGATACGCAGTATTTT; cdr3_aa: CASSTDRGPDTQYF
v_call: TRBV2; clone_size: -; d_call: TRBD1; j_call: TRBJ2-2; cdr3_nt: TGTGCCAGCATTAGGACAGGGAGGACCGGGGAGCTGTTTTTT; cdr3_aa: CASIRTGRTGELFF
v_call: TRBV5-5; clone_size: once; d_call: TRBD1; j_call: TRBJ2-7; cdr3_nt: TGTGCCAGCAGCTCCGGACAGGGGAATTCCTACGAGCAGTACTTC; cdr3_aa: CASSSGQGNSYEQYF
v_call: TRBV27; clone_size: -; d_call: -; j_call: TRBJ1-5; cdr3_nt: TGTGCCAGCACCTTGTTCCGGAGCAATAGCAATCAGCCCCAGCATTTT; cdr3_aa: CASTLFRSNSNQPQHF
v_call: TRBV7-2; clone_size: -; d_call: -; j_call: TRBJ2-7; cdr3_nt: TGTGCCAGCAGCTCGTGGACAGAATCCTACGAGCAGTACTTC; cdr3_aa: CASSSWTESYEQYF
v_call: TRBV25-1; clone_size: -; d_call: TRBD1; j_call: TRBJ2-1; cdr3_nt: TGTGCCAGCAGTGACCTAATCCGCGGGACAGGCTACAATGAGCAGTTCTTC; cdr3_aa: CASSDLIRGTGYNEQFF
v_call: TRBV3-1/TRBV3-2; clone_size: -; d_call: -; j_call: TRBJ1-1; cdr3_nt: TGTGCCAGCAGCCAAGGGGTCGGGTGGGCTTTCTTT; cdr3_aa: CASSQGVGWAFF
v_call: TRBV7-8; clone_size: -; d_call: -; j_call: TRBJ2-7; cdr3_nt: TGTGCCAGCAGCTTATCTAGTAGCTCCTACGAGCAGTACTTC; cdr3_aa: CASSLSSSSYEQYF
v_call: TRBV5-5; clone_size: -; d_call: -; j_call: TRBJ1-2; cdr3_nt: TGTGCCAGCAGCTTGGCGGCAGGGAAGACCTATGGCTACACCTTC; cdr3_aa: CASSLAAGKTYGYTF
v_call: TRBV19; clone_size: -; d_call: -; j_call: TRBJ2-1; cdr3_nt: TGTGCCAGTAGTATAGATCTTCCGTACAATGAGCAGTTCTTC; cdr3_aa: CASSIDLPYNEQFF
v_call: TRBV27; clone_size: -; d_call: -; j_call: TRBJ2-7; cdr3_nt: TGTGCCAGCAGTTTAACCCCTACCTACGAGCAGTACTTC; cdr3_aa: CASSLTPTYEQYF
v_call: TRBV2; clone_size: -; d_call: -; j_call: TRBJ2-5; cdr3_nt: TGTGCCAGCACGCAGGGCCCGGAGACCCAGTACTTC; cdr3_aa: CASTQGPETQYF
v_call: TRBV30; clone_size: few; d_call: -; j_call: TRBJ1-2; cdr3_nt: TGTGCCTGGAGCTTCCCGACAGCCGGCTATGGCTACACCTTC; cdr3_aa: CAWSFPTAGYGYTF
v_call: TRBV7-9; clone_size: -; d_call: TRBD2; j_call: TRBJ2-3; cdr3_nt: TGTGCCAGCAGCTTAGCCCTAGCGGGAGGAACAGATACGCAGTATTTT; cdr3_aa: CASSLALAGGTDTQYF